This T cell receptor (beta chain) was sequenced during a study of T cell responses to AZD1222 COVID-19 vaccine. Study-level results: Two AZD1222 administrations were followed by greater Spike-specific TCR breadth and depth. The CD4 TCRs associated with vaccination extended across spike and predominated at 160-218 and 743-854. White British ancestry dominated among donors, who included more females, and clonal diversity was possibly underestimated.

The germline V and J ends were trimmed by 3 bases and 5 bases, with 16 bases remaining between them. This CDR3 comprises 15 residues. Germline assignment: CDR1 LNHDA and CDR2 SQIVND (reference sequence). Assay: immunoSEQ multiplex PCR; the TCRdb copy retains only in-frame clones and omits some. Seen here are roughly 170,000 clones, about 92% observed once, and the top ten hold over 0.8%. Remarks on this clone: Its antigen is unknown.

This chain uses TRBV19 with TRBJ2-5; D is perhaps TRBD2 (6 bases). This TCR came from an adult in good health. The sequencing here drew on peripheral blood, taken on day 0 of AZD1222 vaccination. CDR3 region: CASSIGTSMRETQYF. The DNA for the CDR3 is TGTGCCAGTAGTATCGGGACTTCCATGCGGGAGACCCAGTACTTC. Using reference TRBV19 and TRBJ2-5 for the parts outside the CDR3, the full variable domain is DGGITQSPKYLFRKEGQNVTLSCEQNLNHDAMYWYRQDPGQGLRLIYYSQIVNDFQKGDIAEGYSVSREKKESFPLTVTSAQKNPTAFYLCASSIGTSMRETQYFGPGTRLLVL.